The rows below give T cell receptor beta chains drawn from one sample of a study of T-cell memory formation after mild COVID-19. TCRdb fed the 5' RACE reads into MiXCR, producing one record per CDR3 protein. Of 380,000 or so distinct CDR3 sequences listed, roughly 13% were seen once; the top ten hold 22%. Sequenced: PBMCs or a T cell subset sorted from them (not recorded which). The receptors originated from a man between 18 and 35 years old who had mild COVID-19 (a few samples of this study predate the infection). Cell type and time point are not known. Both conserved end residues are part of each CDR3. The D gene is left open where the match is weak. Size is omitted from some rows. Given values are once, few, many or a class for expanded clones.

CDR3aa	CDR3nt	abundance	d_gene	len	v_gene	j_gene
CASSPRDNNQPQHF	TGCGCCAGCAGCCCCCGGGACAACAATCAGCCCCAGCATTTT	-	-	14	TRBV4-1	TRBJ1-5
CASSNRVGQFF	TGTGCCAGCAGCAACAGGGTGGGGCAGTTCTTC	few	-	11	TRBV6-2/TRBV6-3	TRBJ2-1
CASSLVSGDGETQYF	TGTGCCAGCAGCTTAGTTAGCGGGGACGGAGAGACCCAGTACTTC	many	TRBD2	15	TRBV7-2	TRBJ2-5
CASSLVVPSSYNEQFF	TGCGCCAGCAGCTTGGTCGTCCCGAGCTCCTACAATGAGCAGTTCTTC	few	-	16	TRBV5-1	TRBJ2-1
CASKGRTSGGPYYNEQFF	TGTGCCAGCAAGGGAAGGACTAGCGGGGGGCCTTACTACAATGAGCAGTTCTTC	-	TRBD2	18	TRBV2	TRBJ2-1
CASRHHEVTGELFF	TGTGCCAGCCGACACCACGAAGTTACCGGGGAGCTGTTTTTT	once	-	14	TRBV28	TRBJ2-2
CSARGPYTDTQYF	TGCAGTGCTAGAGGCCCTTACACAGATACGCAGTATTTT	few	-	13	TRBV20-1	TRBJ2-3
CAWSLDTDTQYF	TGTGCCTGGAGTCTCGACACAGATACGCAGTATTTT	-	-	12	TRBV30	TRBJ2-3
CASSQAEGDEKLFF	TGCGCCAGCAGCCAAGCCGAGGGTGATGAAAAACTGTTTTTT	few	-	14	TRBV4-1	TRBJ1-4
CASSARPPNTGELFF	TGTGCCAGCAGTGCGCGGCCGCCGAACACCGGGGAGCTGTTTTTT	few	-	15	TRBV25-1	TRBJ2-2
CASSLTSGPYNEQFF	TGTGCCAGCTCACTCACTAGCGGGCCTTACAATGAGCAGTTCTTC	-	TRBD2	15	TRBV18	TRBJ2-1
CASRDTGDGYTF	TGTGCCAGCAGAGATACAGGGGATGGCTACACCTTC	once	TRBD1	12	TRBV6-4	TRBJ1-2
CASSVAREGGSTEAFF	TGTGCCAGCAGCGTAGCTCGGGAGGGCGGGAGCACTGAAGCTTTCTTT	few	-	16	TRBV9	TRBJ1-1
CASSLDRQGEQYF	TGTGCCAGCAGCTTAGATAGGCAGGGAGAGCAGTACTTC	few	-	13	TRBV11-2	TRBJ2-7
CASSQTRTGETQYF	TGCGCCAGCAGCCAGACCAGGACCGGCGAGACCCAGTACTTC	-	-	14	TRBV4-3	TRBJ2-5
CASSGRGVSNQPQHF	TGTGCCAGCAGTGGCCGGGGAGTGAGCAATCAGCCCCAGCATTTT	once	-	15	TRBV6-2/TRBV6-3	TRBJ1-5
CASSLAGTGLRGYTF	TGCGCCAGCAGCTTGGCCGGAACAGGGTTAAGGGGCTACACCTTC	-	-	15	TRBV5-1	TRBJ1-2
CSALGNTEAFF	TGCAGTGCTCTTGGGAACACTGAAGCTTTCTTT	-	-	11	TRBV20-1	TRBJ1-1
CASSYSPGDEKLFF	TGTGCCAGCAGTTACTCGCCGGGGGACGAAAAACTGTTTTTT	many	-	14	TRBV6-5	TRBJ1-4
CSVGDSHSYEQYF	TGCAGCGTGGGGGACAGCCATTCCTACGAGCAGTACTTC	few	TRBD1	13	TRBV29-1	TRBJ2-7
CASSSQRRETQYF	TGTGCCAGCAGCTCACAGCGGAGGGAGACCCAGTACTTC	few	-	13	TRBV7-2	TRBJ2-5
CASSSHLAGHSGANVLTF	TGTGCCAGCAGTTCCCACCTAGCGGGACACTCTGGGGCCAACGTCCTGACTTTC	few	TRBD2	18	TRBV6-2/TRBV6-3	TRBJ2-6
CSARAGTGMGQPQHF	TGCAGTGCTAGAGCAGGGACAGGGATGGGTCAGCCCCAGCATTTT	few	TRBD1	15	TRBV20-1	TRBJ1-5
CASSSTGPSDTQYF	TGCGCCAGCAGCTCAACCGGGCCTTCAGATACGCAGTATTTT	-	-	14	TRBV5-1	TRBJ2-3
CSARHSQEGAQETQYF	TGCAGTGCTAGGCACTCTCAAGAGGGGGCCCAAGAGACCCAGTACTTC	few	TRBD1	16	TRBV20-1	TRBJ2-5
CASSFNDARANEQFF	TGTGCCAGCAGCTTCAACGACGCCAGGGCAAACGAGCAGTTCTTC	-	-	15	TRBV5-6	TRBJ2-1
CSARDRTTGGNYGYTF	TGCAGTGCTAGAGATCGAACGACAGGGGGAAACTATGGCTACACCTTC	-	TRBD1	16	TRBV20-1	TRBJ1-2
CAIRTITPYNEQFF	TGCGCCATAAGGACAATAACGCCCTACAATGAGCAGTTCTTC	many	-	14	TRBV5-1	TRBJ2-1
CANTLPGAADTQYF	TGTGCCAACACCCTTCCGGGGGCGGCAGATACGCAGTATTTT	-	-	14	TRBV12-3/TRBV12-4	TRBJ2-3
CASGGGAQETQYF	TGCGCCAGCGGCGGGGGCGCCCAAGAGACCCAGTACTTC	many	-	13	TRBV5-1	TRBJ2-5
CASSRHSSGGAQETQYF	TGTGCCAGCAGTCGACATTCTAGCGGGGGGGCTCAAGAGACCCAGTACTTC	-	TRBD2	17	TRBV4-2	TRBJ2-5
CASSLRNPFNEQFF	TGCGCCAGCAGCTTGAGGAACCCCTTCAATGAGCAGTTCTTC	-	-	14	TRBV5-1	TRBJ2-1
CASSRGAETDTQYF	TGCGCCAGCAGCCGGGGGGCCGAAACAGATACGCAGTATTTT	few	-	14	TRBV5-1	TRBJ2-3
CASSPGWGWETQYF	TGTGCCAGCAGTCCAGGGTGGGGTTGGGAGACCCAGTACTTC	few	-	14	TRBV27	TRBJ2-5
CATSRRQTDTQYF	TGTGCCACCAGCAGAAGACAAACAGATACGCAGTATTTT	many	-	13	TRBV15	TRBJ2-3
CASSFLSRDRGSPLHF	TGTGCCAGCAGTTTTCTATCCCGGGACAGGGGGTCACCCCTCCACTTT	-	TRBD1	16	TRBV12-3/TRBV12-4	TRBJ1-6
CATSRDRGQGAEQFF	TGTGCCACCAGCAGAGACAGGGGGCAAGGCGCTGAGCAGTTCTTC	many	TRBD1	15	TRBV15	TRBJ2-1
CASSLGTVPNTQYF	TGTGCCAGCAGCTTAGGGACAGTGCCAAATACGCAGTATTTT	few	TRBD1	14	TRBV7-3	TRBJ2-3
CASSRIQGDTEAFF	TGTGCCAGCAGCCGAATACAGGGGGACACTGAAGCTTTCTTT	-	TRBD1	14	TRBV11-2	TRBJ1-1
CASSFQGSDTEAFF	TGTGCCAGCAGCTTCCAGGGTTCGGACACTGAAGCTTTCTTT	few	-	14	TRBV7-9	TRBJ1-1
CASSVEARTFYGYTF	TGTGCCAGTAGTGTGGAAGCTCGAACGTTTTATGGCTACACCTTC	-	-	15	TRBV19	TRBJ1-2
CSARDPQGSYTEAFF	TGCAGTGCTAGAGATCCGCAGGGTTCGTACACTGAAGCTTTCTTT	few	-	15	TRBV20-1	TRBJ1-1
CASSVGAGGVYTQYF	TGTGCCAGCAGCGTTGGAGCGGGGGGAGTGTATACGCAGTATTTT	few	TRBD2	15	TRBV9	TRBJ2-3